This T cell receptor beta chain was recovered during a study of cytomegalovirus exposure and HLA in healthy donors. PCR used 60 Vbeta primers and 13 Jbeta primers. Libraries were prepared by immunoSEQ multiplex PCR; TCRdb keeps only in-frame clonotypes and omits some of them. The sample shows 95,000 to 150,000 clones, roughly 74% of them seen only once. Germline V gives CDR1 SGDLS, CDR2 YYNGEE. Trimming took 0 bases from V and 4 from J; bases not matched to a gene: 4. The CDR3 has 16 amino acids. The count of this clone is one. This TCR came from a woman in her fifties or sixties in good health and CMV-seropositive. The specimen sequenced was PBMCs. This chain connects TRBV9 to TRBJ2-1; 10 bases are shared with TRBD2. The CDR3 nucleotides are TGTGCCAGCAGCGTAGAAGCGACTAGCGGGTACAATGAGCAGTTCTTC. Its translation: CASSVEATSGYNEQFF.